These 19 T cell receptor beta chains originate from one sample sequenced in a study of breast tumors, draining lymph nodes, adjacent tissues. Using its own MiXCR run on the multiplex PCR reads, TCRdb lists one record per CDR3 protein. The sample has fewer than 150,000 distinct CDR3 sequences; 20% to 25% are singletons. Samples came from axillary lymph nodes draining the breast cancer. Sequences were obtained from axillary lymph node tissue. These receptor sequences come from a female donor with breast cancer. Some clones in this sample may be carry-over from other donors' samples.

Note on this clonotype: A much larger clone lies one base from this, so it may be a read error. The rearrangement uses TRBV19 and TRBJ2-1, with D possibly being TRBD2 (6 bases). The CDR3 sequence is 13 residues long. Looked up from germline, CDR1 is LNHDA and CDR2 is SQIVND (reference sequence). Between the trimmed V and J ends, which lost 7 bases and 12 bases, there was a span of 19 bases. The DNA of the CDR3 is TGTGCCAGTACTGGGACTTACTCGGGGTGGCAGTTCTTC. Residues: CASTGTYSGWQFF.

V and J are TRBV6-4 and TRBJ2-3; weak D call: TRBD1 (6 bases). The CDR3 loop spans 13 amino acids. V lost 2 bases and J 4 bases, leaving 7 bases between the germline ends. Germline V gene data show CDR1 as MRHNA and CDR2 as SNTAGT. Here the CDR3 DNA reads TGTGCCAGCAGTGACGAGGGGGCAGATACGCAGTATTTT. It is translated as CASSDEGADTQYF.

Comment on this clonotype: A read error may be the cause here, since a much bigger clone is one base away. The CDR3 loop is CASRRTGISSQPQHF. CDR3 nucleotide sequence: TGTGCCAGTAGACGAACAGGGATCAGCAGTCAGCCCCAGCATTTT. The chain carries TRBV19 and TRBJ1-5; D may be TRBD1 (6 bases). The CDR3 is made up of 15 amino acids. From germline, CDR1 is LNHDA and CDR2 SQIVND (reference sequence).

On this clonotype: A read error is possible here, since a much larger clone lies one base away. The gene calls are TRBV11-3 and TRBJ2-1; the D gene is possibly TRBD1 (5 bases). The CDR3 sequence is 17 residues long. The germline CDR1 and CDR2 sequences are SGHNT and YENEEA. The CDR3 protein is CASSALDRQSAYNERFF. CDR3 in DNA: TGTGCCAGCAGCGCTCTAGACCGACAGTCGGCCTACAATGAGCGGTTCTTC. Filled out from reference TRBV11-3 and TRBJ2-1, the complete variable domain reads EAGVVQSPRYKIIEKKQPVAFWCNPISGHNTLYWYLQNLGQGPELLIRYENEEAVDDSQLPKDRFSAERLKGVDSTLKIQPAELGDSAVYLCASSALDRQSAYNERFFGPGTRLTVL.

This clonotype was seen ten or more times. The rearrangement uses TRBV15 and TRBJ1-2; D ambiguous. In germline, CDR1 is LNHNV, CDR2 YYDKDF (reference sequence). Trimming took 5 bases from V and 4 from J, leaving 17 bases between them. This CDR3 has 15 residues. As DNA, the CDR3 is TGTGCCACCAGCTCCTTCCCTGGCCATTTCTATGGCTACACCTTC. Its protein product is CATSSFPGHFYGYTF.

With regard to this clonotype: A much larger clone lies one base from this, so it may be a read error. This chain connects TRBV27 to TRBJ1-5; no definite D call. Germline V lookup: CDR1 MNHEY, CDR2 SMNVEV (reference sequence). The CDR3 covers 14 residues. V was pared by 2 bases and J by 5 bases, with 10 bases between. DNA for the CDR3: TGTGCCAGCAGTTTACCACAGTCTTATCAGCCCCAGCATTTT. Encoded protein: CASSLPQSYQPQHF.

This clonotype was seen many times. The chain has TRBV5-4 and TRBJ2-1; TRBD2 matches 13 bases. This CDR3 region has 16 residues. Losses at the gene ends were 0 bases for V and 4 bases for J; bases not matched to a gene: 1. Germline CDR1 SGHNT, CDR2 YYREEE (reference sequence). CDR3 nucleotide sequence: TGTGCCAGCAGCTTGGCACTAGCGGGAGGGTACAATGAGCAGTTCTTC. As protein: CASSLALAGGYNEQFF.

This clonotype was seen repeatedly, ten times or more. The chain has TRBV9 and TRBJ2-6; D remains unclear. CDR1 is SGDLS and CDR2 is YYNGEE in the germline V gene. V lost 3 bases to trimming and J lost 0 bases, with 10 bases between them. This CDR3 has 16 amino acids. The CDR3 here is CASSAPGISGANVLTF. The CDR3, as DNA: TGTGCCAGCAGCGCACCAGGAATCTCTGGGGCCAACGTCCTGACTTTC.

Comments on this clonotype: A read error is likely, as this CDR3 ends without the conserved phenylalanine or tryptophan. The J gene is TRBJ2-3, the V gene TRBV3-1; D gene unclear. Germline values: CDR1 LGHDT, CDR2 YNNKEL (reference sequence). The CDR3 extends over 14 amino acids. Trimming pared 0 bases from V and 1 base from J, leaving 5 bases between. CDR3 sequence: CASSQDGGTDTQYL. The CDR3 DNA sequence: TGTGCCAGCAGCCAAGATGGGGGCACAGATACGCAGTATCTT.

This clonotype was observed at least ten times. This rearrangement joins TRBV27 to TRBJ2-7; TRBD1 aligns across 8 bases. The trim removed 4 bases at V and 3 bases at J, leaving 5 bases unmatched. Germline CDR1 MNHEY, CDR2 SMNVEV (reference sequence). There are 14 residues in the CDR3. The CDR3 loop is CASSWTGSNYEQYF. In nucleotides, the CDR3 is TGTGCCAGCAGTTGGACAGGGAGTAACTACGAGCAGTACTTC.

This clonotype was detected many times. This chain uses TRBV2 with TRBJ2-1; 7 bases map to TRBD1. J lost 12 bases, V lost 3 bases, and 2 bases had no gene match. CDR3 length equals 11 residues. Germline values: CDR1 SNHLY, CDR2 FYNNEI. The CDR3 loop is CASSDRQGQFF. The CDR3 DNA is TGTGCCAGCAGTGACCGACAGGGGCAGTTCTTC.

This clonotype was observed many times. CDR3 protein: CASRGQGWSEKLFF. CDR3 nucleotides: TGTGCCAGCAGGGGACAGGGCTGGAGTGAAAAACTGTTTTTT. The V gene is TRBV6-6, the J gene TRBJ1-4, with 9 bases identical to TRBD1. The CDR3 consists of 14 residues. V lost 6 bases, J lost 7 bases, and 6 bases stayed unmatched. Germline V CDR1 and CDR2: MNHNY, SVGAGI (reference sequence).

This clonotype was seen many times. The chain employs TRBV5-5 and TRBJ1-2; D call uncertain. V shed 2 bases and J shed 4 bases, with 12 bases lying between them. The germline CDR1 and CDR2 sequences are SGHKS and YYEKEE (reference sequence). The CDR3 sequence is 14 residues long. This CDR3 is CASSLRTDLYGYTF. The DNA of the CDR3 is TGTGCCAGCAGCTTACGGACGGATCTCTATGGCTACACCTTC.

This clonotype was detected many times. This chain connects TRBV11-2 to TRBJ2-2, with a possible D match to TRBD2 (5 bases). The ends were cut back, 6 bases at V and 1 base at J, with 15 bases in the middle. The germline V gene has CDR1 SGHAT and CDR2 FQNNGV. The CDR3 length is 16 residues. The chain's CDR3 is CASSSLGRENTGELFF. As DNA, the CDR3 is TGTGCCAGCAGTTCCCTAGGACGGGAGAACACCGGGGAGCTGTTTTTT. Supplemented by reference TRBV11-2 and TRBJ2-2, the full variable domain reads EAGVAQSPRYKIIEKRQSVAFWCNPISGHATLYWYQQILGQGPKLLIQFQNNGVVDDSQLPKDRFSAERLKGVDSTLKIQPAKLEDSAVYLCASSSLGRENTGELFFGEGSRLTVL.

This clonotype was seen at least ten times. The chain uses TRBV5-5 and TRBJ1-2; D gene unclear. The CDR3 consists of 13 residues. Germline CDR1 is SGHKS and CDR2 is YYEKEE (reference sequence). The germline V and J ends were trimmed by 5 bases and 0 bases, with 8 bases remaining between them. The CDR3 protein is CASRSSANYGYTF. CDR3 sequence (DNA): TGTGCCAGCAGGTCCTCGGCTAACTATGGCTACACCTTC.

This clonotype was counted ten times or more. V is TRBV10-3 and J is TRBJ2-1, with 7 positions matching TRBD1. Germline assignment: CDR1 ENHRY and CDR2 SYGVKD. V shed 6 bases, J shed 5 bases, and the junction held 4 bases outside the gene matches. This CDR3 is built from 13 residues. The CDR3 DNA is TGTGCCATCAGAAGCACAGGGGACAATGAGCAGTTCTTC. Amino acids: CAIRSTGDNEQFF.

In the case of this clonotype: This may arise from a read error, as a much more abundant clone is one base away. In DNA, the CDR3 is TGCAGTGCTAGAACGACAGGCACTGGGGCCAACGTCCTGACTTTC. This translates into CSARTTGTGANVLTF. The chain joins TRBV20-1 to TRBJ2-6; maybe TRBD1 (6 bases). The CDR3 extends over 15 amino acids. With 2 bases removed from V and 2 bases from J, the gap between germline ends came to 10 bases. CDR1 is DFQATT, CDR2 SNEGSKA, per germline (reference sequence).

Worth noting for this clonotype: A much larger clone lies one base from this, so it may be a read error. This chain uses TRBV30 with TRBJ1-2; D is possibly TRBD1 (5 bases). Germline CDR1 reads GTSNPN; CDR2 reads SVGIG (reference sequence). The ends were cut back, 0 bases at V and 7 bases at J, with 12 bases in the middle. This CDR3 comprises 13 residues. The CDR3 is CAWSVLVRGGYTF. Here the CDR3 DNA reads TGTGCCTGGAGTGTACTAGTGAGGGGTGGCTACACCTTC.

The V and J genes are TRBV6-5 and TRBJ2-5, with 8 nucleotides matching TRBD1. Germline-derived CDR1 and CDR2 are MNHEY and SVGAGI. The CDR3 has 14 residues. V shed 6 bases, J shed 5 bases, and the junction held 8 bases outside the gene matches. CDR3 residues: CASSEQTGAETQYF. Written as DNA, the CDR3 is TGTGCCAGCAGCGAGCAGACAGGGGCTGAGACCCAGTACTTC.